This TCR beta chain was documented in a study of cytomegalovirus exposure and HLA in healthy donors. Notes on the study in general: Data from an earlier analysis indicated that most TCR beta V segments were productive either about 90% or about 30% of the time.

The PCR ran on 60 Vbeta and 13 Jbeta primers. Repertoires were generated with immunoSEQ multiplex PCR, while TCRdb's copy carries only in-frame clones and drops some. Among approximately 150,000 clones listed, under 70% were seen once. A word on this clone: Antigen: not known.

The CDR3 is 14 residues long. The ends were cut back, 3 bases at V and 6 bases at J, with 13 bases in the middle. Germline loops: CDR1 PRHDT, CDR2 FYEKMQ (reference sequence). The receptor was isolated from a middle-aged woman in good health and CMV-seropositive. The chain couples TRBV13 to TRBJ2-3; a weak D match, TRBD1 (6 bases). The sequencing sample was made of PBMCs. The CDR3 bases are TGTGCCAGCAGCTTCAGGGGTTTAAGGGATACGCAGTATTTT. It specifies CASSFRGLRDTQYF.